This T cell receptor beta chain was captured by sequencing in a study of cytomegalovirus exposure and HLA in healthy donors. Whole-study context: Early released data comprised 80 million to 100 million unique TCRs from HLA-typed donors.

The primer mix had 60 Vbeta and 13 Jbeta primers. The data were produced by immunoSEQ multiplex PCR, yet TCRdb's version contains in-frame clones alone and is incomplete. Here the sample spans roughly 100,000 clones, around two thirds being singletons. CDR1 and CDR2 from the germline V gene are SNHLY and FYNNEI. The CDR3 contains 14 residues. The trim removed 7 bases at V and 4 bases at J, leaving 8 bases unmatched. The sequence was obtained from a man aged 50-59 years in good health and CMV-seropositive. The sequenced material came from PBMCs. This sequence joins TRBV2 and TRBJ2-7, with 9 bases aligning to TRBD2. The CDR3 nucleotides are TGTGCCAGCAACCTTAGCGGGAGACTTTACGAGCAGTACTTC. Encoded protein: CASNLSGRLYEQYF.